Listed below are T cell receptor beta chains from one sample, sequenced in a study of T cell responses to AZD1222 COVID-19 vaccine. TCRdb's table, derived via immunoSEQ multiplex PCR, lists solely in-frame clones and lacks some. The table includes some 150,000 clones, under 95% detected once. The sample here was peripheral blood, taken on day 0 of AZD1222 vaccination. The receptors shown here come from an adult in good health. Both conserved end residues are part of each CDR3. A D gene is named only where the DNA matches it firmly. Rows may omit the clone size; those that give it use once, few, many or a size class.

TRBV12-3/TRBV12-4	NA	NA	TRBJ1-1	TGTGCCAGCAGTTTGGTGTCAGATACTTTCTTT	CASSLVSDTFF
TRBV6-5	NA	NA	TRBJ1-1	TGTGCCAGCACCCACGGCGCTGAAGCTTTCTTT	CASTHGAEAFF
TRBV4-1	NA	NA	TRBJ2-2	TGCGCCAGCAGCCCTTACACCGGGGAGCTGTTTTTT	CASSPYTGELFF
TRBV25-1	TRBD2	NA	TRBJ2-1	TGTGCCAGCAGGCCCGCCGGGACTAGCTTTGAGCAGTTCTTC	CASRPAGTSFEQFF
TRBV2	NA	medium-sized	TRBJ2-4	TGTGCCAGCAGTCCAAGGTGGGGGACGGAAAACATTCAGTACTTC	CASSPRWGTENIQYF
TRBV15	NA	NA	TRBJ2-7	TGTGCCACCAGCAGAGATCGGGGTGCAGGGAGGGAGCAGTACTTC	CATSRDRGAGREQYF
TRBV30	TRBD1	NA	TRBJ1-3	TGTGCCTTGACAGGGGGTGGGGACACCATATATTTT	CALTGGGDTIYF
TRBV7-9	NA	NA	TRBJ2-1	TGTGCCAGCAGCTCGGGACATTTTAGTAGCCATGAGCAGTTCTTC	CASSSGHFSSHEQFF
TRBV6-5	NA	once	TRBJ2-3	TGTGCCAGCAGTTATGACCGCGGATTGGGCACAGATACGCAGTATTTT	CASSYDRGLGTDTQYF
TRBV4-1	NA	NA	TRBJ1-1	TGCGCCAGCAGCCCCGAACCCGGACAGAAAAACACTGAAGCTTTCTTT	CASSPEPGQKNTEAFF
TRBV4-1	TRBD1	NA	TRBJ2-7	TGCGCCAGCAGCCAGGCCAGACAGGGACCCTACGAGCAGTACTTC	CASSQARQGPYEQYF
TRBV29-1	NA	NA	TRBJ1-1	TGCAGCGTTGAAGAGACAGCCTTGAACACTGAAGCTTTCTTT	CSVEETALNTEAFF
TRBV9	NA	NA	TRBJ1-5	TGTGCCAGCAGCGTGGACAGAGGGTATGAGCCCCAGCATTTT	CASSVDRGYEPQHF
TRBV19	NA	NA	TRBJ2-3	TGTGCCAGTAGCGGGGGAGGCACAGATACGCAGTATTTT	CASSGGGTDTQYF
TRBV27	NA	NA	TRBJ1-6	TGTGCCAGCAGTTTATTACACCGCGGACAGAGCTACTCACCCCTCCACTTT	CASSLLHRGQSYSPLHF
TRBV2	NA	NA	TRBJ1-3	TGTGCCAGCAGCGCGACGGTCTCTGGAAACACCATATATTTT	CASSATVSGNTIYF
TRBV5-4	TRBD1	NA	TRBJ1-1	TGTGCCAGCAGCCAGGGGGGGGCGAACACTGAAGCTTTCTTT	CASSQGGANTEAFF
TRBV6-5	TRBD1	NA	TRBJ2-7	TGTGCCAGCAGACCAGGACAGGGGGAGTCCTACGAGCAGTACTTC	CASRPGQGESYEQYF
TRBV19	TRBD1	NA	TRBJ2-7	TGTGCCAGTAGTTCCGGGTTAGGACAGGGCTACGAGCAGTACTTC	CASSSGLGQGYEQYF
TRBV28	NA	NA	TRBJ1-2	TGTGCCAGCAGTTCCGCCCAGGGACGAGGCTACACCTTC	CASSSAQGRGYTF
TRBV5-1	NA	NA	TRBJ2-1	TGCGCCAGCAGCCAGGACATCGGGGGCTACAATGAGCAGTTCTTC	CASSQDIGGYNEQFF
TRBV27	NA	NA	TRBJ1-3	TGTGCCAGCAGTAATCAAGACCCGTTTGCTGGAAACACCATATATTTT	CASSNQDPFAGNTIYF
TRBV15	NA	NA	TRBJ1-6	TGTGCCACCAGCAGAGATGGAAACAGGGCGGGTTCACCCCTCCACTTT	CATSRDGNRAGSPLHF
TRBV7-8	NA	NA	TRBJ2-1	TGTGCCAGCAGCCTGAGACCGAATGAGCAGTTCTTC	CASSLRPNEQFF
TRBV19	NA	NA	TRBJ1-1	TGTGCCAGTAGTAACGCCCCAGGGGAAGCTTTCTTT	CASSNAPGEAFF
TRBV13	TRBD1	NA	TRBJ1-2	TGTGCCAGCAGCTTAACAGGGGTGGGTGGCTACACCTTC	CASSLTGVGGYTF
TRBV30	NA	NA	TRBJ1-5	TGTGCCTGGAGTGTACAGGGATCGGTCACGCAGCCCCAGCATTTT	CAWSVQGSVTQPQHF
TRBV4-1	NA	once	TRBJ1-2	TGCGCCAGCAGCCACTCTACGGGACAAGACTATGGCTACACCTTC	CASSHSTGQDYGYTF
TRBV7-9	TRBD1	NA	TRBJ2-7	TGTGCCAGCAGCTTACAGGGGGCAAACGAGCAGTACTTC	CASSLQGANEQYF
TRBV6-5	TRBD1	NA	TRBJ1-5	TGTGCCAGCAGGGGACAGCTTAATCAGCCCCAGCATTTT	CASRGQLNQPQHF
TRBV11-2	TRBD1	NA	TRBJ2-7	TGTGCCAGCAGCTTAGAGGGGACAGCGCCCTACGAGCAGTACTTC	CASSLEGTAPYEQYF
TRBV27	TRBD1	once	TRBJ1-2	TGTGCCAGCAGTTTATCGAGCGGGACAGGGATTAACTACACCTTC	CASSLSSGTGINYTF
TRBV12-3/TRBV12-4	NA	NA	TRBJ2-1	TGTGCCAGCAGTTTAAACCGAAAACAGTTCTTC	CASSLNRKQFF
TRBV6-5	NA	NA	TRBJ1-3	TGTGCCAGCAGGGGGATCGGGGTCTCTGGAAACACCATATATTTT	CASRGIGVSGNTIYF
TRBV4-3	TRBD1	NA	TRBJ1-1	TGCGCCAGCAGCGTACAGGGGGCAAGGGGCACTGAAGCTTTCTTT	CASSVQGARGTEAFF
TRBV11-3	NA	NA	TRBJ1-3	TGTGCCAGCAGCCTGGGCACTGGAAACACCATATATTTT	CASSLGTGNTIYF
TRBV19	NA	NA	TRBJ2-2	TGTGCCGCCGGAGGGACAAGGTGGTCCGGGGAGCTGTTTTTT	CAAGGTRWSGELFF
TRBV28	TRBD1	NA	TRBJ2-3	TGTGCCAGCAAACCCACCGGGACAGGGCCAGATACGCAGTATTTT	CASKPTGTGPDTQYF
TRBV7-3	NA	NA	TRBJ2-1	TGTGCCAGCAGCCAAAGGGGATCCTACAATGAGCAGTTCTTC	CASSQRGSYNEQFF
TRBV29-1	NA	NA	TRBJ2-7	TGCAGCGTTTCTAAGGGACGGGGCGAGCAGTACTTC	CSVSKGRGEQYF
TRBV18	TRBD1	NA	TRBJ2-5	TGTGCCAGCTCCCCAGAACAGGGGGCCGAGACCCAGTACTTC	CASSPEQGAETQYF
TRBV2	NA	NA	TRBJ1-5	TGTGCCAGCAGTGAATTTGGCCAGGGTTCGGGGCAGCCCCAGCATTTT	CASSEFGQGSGQPQHF
TRBV11-2	NA	NA	TRBJ1-1	TGTGCCAGCAGCCCCCTGATGGACAGGAACACTGAAGCTTTCTTT	CASSPLMDRNTEAFF
TRBV2	NA	NA	TRBJ2-2	TGTGCCAGCAGTGTCCAGGGGCTGAACACCGGGGAGCTGTTTTTT	CASSVQGLNTGELFF
TRBV19	NA	NA	TRBJ2-7	TGTGCCAGTAGTATAGAACCAGGCGAGCAGTACTTC	CASSIEPGEQYF
TRBV20-1	NA	NA	TRBJ1-2	TGCAGCGATTACCTCGGAGGCTACACCTTC	CSDYLGGYTF
TRBV13	TRBD1	NA	TRBJ1-1	TGTGCCGCATCCGGGACAGTGAACACTGAAGCTTTCTTT	CAASGTVNTEAFF
TRBV7-3	NA	NA	TRBJ2-6	TGTGCCAGCAGCTTAACCCACTCTGGGGCCAACGTCCTGACTTTC	CASSLTHSGANVLTF
TRBV28	NA	NA	TRBJ2-7	TGTGCCAGCAGAAACGGCGGAGAGAGGACCTACGAGCAGTACTTC	CASRNGGERTYEQYF
TRBV28	NA	once	TRBJ1-5	TGTGCCAGCAGTCGGACAGTTAGCAATCAGCCCCAGCATTTT	CASSRTVSNQPQHF
TRBV6-5	NA	NA	TRBJ1-5	TGTGCCAGCGCACAGGGCCATAGCAATCAGCCCCAGCATTTT	CASAQGHSNQPQHF
TRBV7-3	NA	once	TRBJ1-1	TGTGCCAGCAGCTTAACCCGGGAGAATGAAGCTTTCTTT	CASSLTRENEAFF
TRBV7-9	NA	NA	TRBJ2-7	TGTGCCAGCAGCTTAGCTGAGGTCGAGCAGTACTTC	CASSLAEVEQYF
TRBV5-1	NA	NA	TRBJ2-3	TGCGCCAGCAGTCGATCCACCTTACCTGCGGACACGGATACGCAGTATTTT	CASSRSTLPADTDTQYF
TRBV6-5	TRBD2	NA	TRBJ2-5	TGTGCCAGCATTAGCGGGGGGGCCGCGGAGACCCAGTACTTC	CASISGGAAETQYF
TRBV30	TRBD2	once	TRBJ2-5	TGTGCCTGGAGTATCAGCGGGGGGGCTGGGGAGACCCAGTACTTC	CAWSISGGAGETQYF
TRBV11-3	NA	once	TRBJ2-5	TGTGCCAGCGCCCTTGCTGAAGAGACCCAGTACTTC	CASALAEETQYF
TRBV20-1	NA	NA	TRBJ2-5	TGCAGTGCTACGCCCCAGTACTTC	CSATPQYF
TRBV5-6	NA	NA	TRBJ2-7	TGTGCCAGCAGCTTAACGGATTCTACCTACGAGCAGTACTTC	CASSLTDSTYEQYF